These 16 T cell receptor beta chains came from one sample sequenced in a study of T cell responses to AZD1222 COVID-19 vaccine. Assay used: immunoSEQ multiplex PCR; TCRdb lists only in-frame clones, some missing. Of 150,000 to 200,000 clones listed, just over 90% are singletons. Sequencing was performed on peripheral blood, taken 28 days after the second AZD1222 dose. The receptors were gathered from an adult who received the AZD1222 COVID-19 vaccine.

The chain couples TRBV2 to TRBJ2-7, with 9 bases identical to TRBD1. CDR3 length: 14 residues. J lost 3 bases, V lost 6 bases, and 6 bases had no gene match. Germline V gene lookup returns CDR1 SNHLY and CDR2 FYNNEI. CDR3 bases: TGTGCCAGCAGCGGACAGGGGAGGAACTACGAGCAGTACTTC. It specifies CASSGQGRNYEQYF. Using reference TRBV2 and TRBJ2-7 for the parts outside the CDR3, the full variable domain is EPEVTQTPSHQVTQMGQEVILRCVPISNHLYFYWYRQILGQKVEFLVSFYNNEISEKSEIFDDQFSVERPDGSNFTLKIRSTKLEDSAMYFCASSGQGRNYEQYFGPGTRLTVT.

The chain joins TRBV29-1 to TRBJ2-1, with a possible D match to TRBD2 (5 bases). V was pared by 6 bases and J by 3 bases, with 15 bases between. This CDR3 spans 14 amino acids. CDR1 and CDR2 (germline): SQVTM, ANQGSEA. The CDR3 region has the DNA TGCAGCGTCATTTTCGGCACTAGCTACAATGAGCAGTTCTTC. Translating gives CSVIFGTSYNEQFF.

With respect to this clone: One end of the junction varies from germline; a read error may be responsible. The chain couples TRBV7-9 to TRBJ2-1; maybe TRBD2 (5 bases). Germline V lookup: CDR1 SEHNR, CDR2 FQNEAQ (reference sequence). The CDR3 length is 15 residues. CDR3 sequence: CASSFGGPSYNEQFF. DNA for the CDR3: TGTGCAAGCAGCTTTGGCGGGCCATCCTACAATGAGCAGTTCTTC.

The gene calls are TRBV29-1 and TRBJ2-3; D is possibly TRBD2 (5 bases). CDR1 and CDR2 (germline): SQVTM, ANQGSEA. The CDR3 length is 12 residues. The germline V and J ends were trimmed by 7 bases and 6 bases, with 14 bases remaining between them. The CDR3 reads CSGRTHADTQYF. The CDR3 nucleotides are TGCAGCGGTCGGACTCACGCCGATACGCAGTATTTT.

This chain joins TRBV5-1 and TRBJ2-7, with a tentative D call TRBD1 (5 bases). The CDR3 sequence is 16 residues long. Germline CDR1 SGHRS, CDR2 YFSETQ. V was clipped by 0 bases and J by 1 base, with 14 bases between them. CDR3 sequence reads: CASSLAQGPGSYEQYF. The CDR3 DNA reads as TGCGCCAGCAGCTTGGCCCAGGGTCCTGGGTCCTACGAGCAGTACTTC.

The genes are TRBV12-5 and TRBJ1-6; D gene ambiguous. The germline V gene has CDR1 LGHNT and CDR2 FRNRAP. This CDR3 spans 15 amino acids. V was trimmed by 9 bases and J by 2 bases, leaving 14 bases between them. The CDR3 region has the DNA TGTGCTAGCACCTCCTACAGTGCCTATAATTCACCCCTCCACTTT. This translates into CASTSYSAYNSPLHF.

The chain combines TRBV7-3 with TRBJ1-5, with D uncertain. The germline gives CDR1 SGHTA, CDR2 FQGTGA. Between the trimmed V and J ends, which lost 1 base and 10 bases, there was a span of 11 bases. CDR3 length equals 13 residues. CDR3 in amino acids: CASSLSEGHPQHF. The CDR3 DNA reads TGTGCCAGCAGCTTAAGCGAGGGTCACCCCCAGCATTTT.

This chain connects TRBV2 to TRBJ2-5, with a weak D call TRBD1 (6 bases). Germline V CDR1 and CDR2: SNHLY, FYNNEI. The germline V and J ends were trimmed by 3 bases and 5 bases, with 10 bases remaining between them. This CDR3 has 13 residues. CDR3 sequence: CASSDYRDETQYF. The CDR3 DNA follows: TGTGCCAGCAGTGACTACAGGGATGAGACCCAGTACTTC.

The J gene is TRBJ1-2, the V gene TRBV11-3; no definite D call. The CDR3 runs to 13 residues. Germline lookup yields CDR1 SGHNT and CDR2 YENEEA. V was cut by 5 bases and J by 0 bases, with 7 bases left in between. The CDR3 protein is CASSAGSNYGYTF. DNA for the CDR3: TGTGCCAGCAGCGCCGGATCTAACTATGGCTACACCTTC.

The chain uses TRBV30 and TRBJ1-4; 9 bases align to TRBD1. The trim removed 2 bases at V and 1 base at J, leaving 5 bases unmatched. The CDR3 has 16 amino acids. The germline gives CDR1 GTSNPN, CDR2 SVGIG (reference sequence). CDR3 sequence (DNA): TGTGCCTGGAGTCGGGACAGGGCTGGAACTAATGAAAAACTGTTTTTT. Encoded protein: CAWSRDRAGTNEKLFF.

The chain links TRBV6-2 or TRBV6-3 to TRBJ1-2; the D gene is possibly TRBD1 (6 bases). The CDR3 covers 13 residues. Germline V gene sequence: CDR1 MNHEY, CDR2 SVGEGT. V was shortened by 5 bases and J by 4 bases, with 11 bases between the two germline ends. For the CDR3, the DNA is TGTGCCAGCAGTCGGAGGGGGTTCTATGGCTACACCTTC. Translation gives CASSRRGFYGYTF.

The rearrangement links TRBV9 to TRBJ2-3; TRBD1 or TRBD2 may be the D gene (5 bases each). Trimming shortened V by 6 bases and J by 1 base, and 12 bases separated the two germline ends. This CDR3 comprises 14 residues. From germline, CDR1 is SGDLS and CDR2 YYNGEE. In DNA, the CDR3 is TGTGCCAGCACCCGGGACGGTGGCACAGATACGCAGTATTTT. Encoded protein: CASTRDGGTDTQYF.

CDR3 coding DNA: TGTGCCAGCAGTTACTCGATAGGTAGCATGAACACTGAAGCTTTCTTT. It translates to CASSYSIGSMNTEAFF. The rearrangement joins TRBV6-5 to TRBJ1-1; no reliable D call. The germline V gene has CDR1 MNHEY and CDR2 SVGAGI. The CDR3 sequence is 16 residues long. V was pared by 0 bases and J by 0 bases, with 11 bases between.

CDR3 coding DNA: TGTGCCAGCAGCATCCGGGACAGGGGAACTAATGAAAAACTGTTTTTT. It is translated as CASSIRDRGTNEKLFF. The chain joins TRBV7-2 to TRBJ1-4, with 10 bases lining up with TRBD1. V lost 5 bases and J lost 1; bases outside the gene matches: 4. Germline-derived CDR1 and CDR2 are SGHTA and FQGNSA. The CDR3 has 16 amino acids.

The CDR3, as DNA: TGTGCCAGTACCCAGAGCTCCTATAATTCACCCCTCCACTTT. This gives the protein CASTQSSYNSPLHF. V and J are TRBV2 and TRBJ1-6, with no clear D. V lost 9 bases to trimming and J lost 0 bases, with 9 bases between them. Germline CDR1 SNHLY, CDR2 FYNNEI. This CDR3 is 14 amino acids long.

V usage is TRBV19 and J usage is TRBJ1-6; 7 nucleotides align to TRBD1. With V trimmed by 5 bases and J by 8 bases, 6 bases remained unmatched. Germline V lookup: CDR1 LNHDA, CDR2 SQIVND (reference sequence). This CDR3 comprises 14 residues. CDR3 residues: CASSVTGLDSPLHF. The CDR3 bases are TGTGCCAGTAGTGTGACAGGGTTGGATTCACCCCTCCACTTT.